This TCR beta chain was sequenced during a study of HIV-infected patients and healthy controls. Germline-derived CDR1 and CDR2 are SGHAT and FQNNGV. V lost 0 bases and J lost 0, with 12 bases in between. The CDR3 extends over 16 amino acids. Study-wide results and caveats: In healthy controls, MAIT alpha CDR3s were common; in HIV+ repertoires, severely depleted.

This clonotype was picked up a small number of times. Its antigen is unidentified. Alpha and beta constant-region primers primed reverse transcription of around 500 ng RNA. Each of the alpha and beta chains got its own library through chain-specific third strand synthesis with indices. A 12-nucleotide barcode per molecule came from two concatenated random hexamers added pre-amplification. TCRdb independently ran MiXCR on the 5' RACE reads; one entry per CDR3 protein. The sample yields some 7,600 distinct CDR3 sequences, less than 8.5% seen once. All unsorted peripheral T cells were captured because whole blood was used without fractionation.

The receptor comes from an adult with HIV infection. The chain joins TRBV11-2 to TRBJ2-7; D unclear. The sequenced sample was blood, obtained before antiretroviral therapy. Here the CDR3 reads CASSLDPLGGSYEQYF. For the CDR3, the DNA is TGTGCCAGCAGCTTAGATCCCCTGGGCGGCTCCTACGAGCAGTACTTC.